This TCR beta chain was retrieved from a study of blood T cell repertoires in COVID-19. Original methodology: Amplifying reference gene primers gave estimates of nucleated cell counts. Assay: immunoSEQ multiplex PCR; the TCRdb copy retains only in-frame clones and omits some. The V and J calls and clone size are taken from that table; D and trimming were inferred from the DNA. The sample has about 220,000 clones, 70% to 90% seen once; the top ten hold 2.5% to 3.5%. The germline gives CDR1 LGHNT, CDR2 FRNRAP. This CDR3 has 15 residues. The junction had 8 bases not matched to a gene; V was cut back by 5 bases and J by 2 bases.

Sequencing input: peripheral blood. The genes are TRBV12-5 and TRBJ2-5, with TRBD1 identical over 7 bases. The clonotype was recovered from a man aged 50-60 years who had recovered from COVID-19. In DNA, the CDR3 is TGTGCTAGTGGTCAGCGACAGGGCGGGCAAGAGACCCAGTACTTC. This translates into CASGQRQGGQETQYF.